Detailed here is one TCR beta chain. Its target is not known. This specimen comes from a study of T cells in Graves' hyperthyroidism and ophthalmopathy. Thyroid ultrasound and orbital computed tomography, with clinical symptoms and serum thyroxine and TRAb, informed diagnoses. Study results and limitations: In the blood, most expanded thyroid clonotypes above 0.001 appeared as well.

The length of the CDR3 is 15 residues. Trimming at V came to 1 base and at J to 6 bases, leaving 7 bases not matched to a gene. CDR1 and CDR2 (germline): SQVTM, ANQGSEA. There were TCR beta CDR3 regions amplified from RNA transcripts. The TCR CDR3 first-round RT-PCR relied on the HTBI primer set. TCRdb re-analysed the multiplex PCR reads in MiXCR, keeping a single row per CDR3 protein. The sample includes 600,000 to 850,000 distinct CDR3 sequences, around 19% of them seen just once. V usage is TRBV29-1 and J usage is TRBJ1-1; TRBD1 matches at 11 bases. The receptor was isolated from a woman in her 50s with Graves' hyperthyroidism that later progressed to Graves' ophthalmopathy. What was sequenced was blood. CDR3: CSVEAEGQGDSEAFF. In nucleotides, the CDR3 is TGCAGCGTTGAAGCCGAGGGACAGGGGGATTCTGAAGCTTTCTTT.